These 30 T cell receptor beta chains were all obtained from the same sample, sequenced in a study of identical twins. TCRdb itself ran the 5' RACE reads through MiXCR, one entry per CDR3 protein. The table records about 530,000 distinct CDR3 sequences, 20% to 25% of them present only once. This sample was also put to use in a study of yellow fever vaccine responses in identical twins.

Material: CD4+ T cells sorted from blood. These receptor sequences come from a woman between 18 and 29 years old in good health.

This rearrangement joins TRBV4-1 to TRBJ2-7; D gene unclear. The germline gives CDR1 MGHRA, CDR2 YSYEKL. This CDR3 contains 16 residues. The V gene lost 0 bases and the J gene lost 1 base, with 13 bases spanning the gap. The CDR3 spells CASSQEFTAASYEQYF. CDR3 coding DNA: TGCGCCAGCAGCCAAGAGTTTACCGCCGCTTCCTACGAGCAGTACTTC.

The CDR3 protein is CASSLTRARSYNEQFF. DNA of the CDR3: TGTGCCAGCAGCTTAACGAGGGCCCGCTCCTACAATGAGCAGTTCTTC. The J gene is TRBJ2-1, the V gene TRBV7-8; tentatively, D is TRBD2 (5 bases). The V end was cut by 2 bases, the J end by 0 bases, with 11 bases between. The CDR3 sequence is 16 residues long. Germline CDR1 SGHVS, CDR2 FQNEAQ.

The rearrangement links TRBV20-1 to TRBJ2-3, with D unresolved. The V end was cut by 5 bases, the J end by 1 base, with 22 bases between. CDR1 is DFQATT and CDR2 is SNEGSKA in the germline V gene (reference sequence). This CDR3 contains 17 residues. The CDR3 DNA follows: TGCAGTGCTCCTCCCCCGGTCTCGTTCCGGGGCACAGATACGCAGTATTTT. Translated: CSAPPPVSFRGTDTQYF.

The chain links TRBV15 to TRBJ1-6; TRBD1 is a possible D gene (6 bases). Germline CDR1 reads LNHNV; CDR2 reads YYDKDF (reference sequence). V dropped 0 bases and J dropped 6 bases, with 18 bases sitting between them. The CDR3 contains 18 residues. The CDR3 DNA is TGTGCCACCAGCAGAGATCTCATAGCGGGGGGCGGTAATTCACCCCTCCACTTT. Its translation is CATSRDLIAGGGNSPLHF.

This chain uses TRBV2 with TRBJ2-3, with D possibly matching TRBD2 (6 bases). This CDR3 is built from 13 residues. The germline gives CDR1 SNHLY, CDR2 FYNNEI. Trimming removed 6 bases at V and 6 bases at J, with 13 bases between. The CDR3 spells CASRAGPWDTQYF. CDR3 DNA sequence: TGTGCCAGCAGAGCGGGCCCTTGGGATACGCAGTATTTT.

This clonotype occurred once. The chain has TRBV20-1 and TRBJ2-7; tentatively, D is TRBD2 (6 bases). With 3 bases removed from V and 2 bases from J, the gap between germline ends came to 8 bases. Germline V gene data show CDR1 as DFQATT and CDR2 as SNEGSKA (reference sequence). CDR3 size: 12 residues. DNA for the CDR3: TGCAGTGCTAGCGGGAGCACCTACGAGCAGTACTTC. Its protein product is CSASGSTYEQYF.

The table lists this clonotype with a few counts. The gene calls are TRBV5-1 and TRBJ2-2; TRBD2 matches 12 bases. V gave up 2 bases and J gave up 3 bases; unmatched junction bases: 14. Germline-derived CDR1 and CDR2 are SGHRS and YFSETQ. CDR3 length equals 20 residues. The CDR3 DNA reads TGCGCCAGCAGCTTCCGTGTACTAGCGGGGGGTCAAACTTACACCGGGGAGCTGTTTTTT. It translates to CASSFRVLAGGQTYTGELFF. The full variable domain, rest sourced from reference TRBV5-1 and TRBJ2-2, is KAGVTQTPRYLIKTRGQQVTLSCSPISGHRSVSWYQQTPGQGLQFLFEYFSETQRNKGNFPGRFSGRQFSNSRSEMNVSTLELGDSALYLCASSFRVLAGGQTYTGELFFGEGSRLTVL.

The table lists this clonotype with a few counts. The chain employs TRBV6-2 or TRBV6-3 and TRBJ2-4; weak D call: TRBD1 (6 bases). V was pared by 3 bases and J by 6 bases, with 15 bases between. CDR3 length: 15 amino acids. The germline V gene has CDR1 MNHEY and CDR2 SVGEGT. Written as DNA, the CDR3 is TGTGCCAGCAGTTATGGGTGGACAGCCGGAAACATTCAGTACTTC. This sequence encodes CASSYGWTAGNIQYF.

The chain combines TRBV5-1 with TRBJ2-1; a possible D gene is TRBD2 (5 bases). The CDR3 length is 15 residues. The germline gives CDR1 SGHRS, CDR2 YFSETQ. V was clipped by 0 bases and J by 3 bases, with 10 bases between them. The CDR3 is CASSLDGGLYNEQFF. CDR3 sequence (DNA): TGCGCCAGCAGCTTGGATGGCGGGCTCTACAATGAGCAGTTCTTC. Using reference TRBV5-1 and TRBJ2-1 for the parts outside the CDR3, the full variable domain is KAGVTQTPRYLIKTRGQQVTLSCSPISGHRSVSWYQQTPGQGLQFLFEYFSETQRNKGNFPGRFSGRQFSNSRSEMNVSTLELGDSALYLCASSLDGGLYNEQFFGPGTRLTVL.

In this sample, this clonotype turned up a few times. This chain connects TRBV20-1 to TRBJ1-2; D call uncertain. V was pared by 1 base and J by 7 bases, with 13 bases between. The CDR3 covers 13 residues. CDR1 and CDR2 from the germline V gene are DFQATT and SNEGSKA (reference sequence). DNA of the CDR3: TGCAGTGCTAGAGCAGGTCAGCCTGGTGGCTACACCTTC. This sequence encodes CSARAGQPGGYTF.

The sample holds a few counts of this clonotype. V gene TRBV15 combines with J gene TRBJ2-4, with TRBD1 matching over 8 bases. From germline, CDR1 is LNHNV and CDR2 YYDKDF (reference sequence). This CDR3 comprises 13 residues. The V and J ends lost 0 bases and 10 bases, in that order; junction bases with no gene match: 2. Written as DNA, the CDR3 is TGTGCCACCAGCAGAGACAGGGGGCAAATTCAGTACTTC. It codes for CATSRDRGQIQYF.

The chain employs TRBV12-3 or TRBV12-4 and TRBJ2-7; 7 nucleotides align to TRBD2. The CDR3 length is 17 residues. V lost 8 bases, J lost 0 bases, and 16 bases stayed unmatched. CDR3 in amino acids: CASHSTSERDFSYEQYF. Here the CDR3 DNA reads TGTGCCAGCCATTCTACATCGGAGCGGGACTTCTCCTACGAGCAGTACTTC.

J is TRBJ2-5 and V is TRBV7-2, with a weak D call TRBD1 (6 bases). The V end lost 2 bases, the J end lost 5 bases, and 18 bases lay between the germline ends. This CDR3 has 16 residues. CDR1 and CDR2 from the germline V gene are SGHTA and FQGNSA. CDR3 residues: CASSLSGRGWRETQYF. CDR3 in DNA: TGTGCCAGCAGCTTATCCGGCAGGGGTTGGCGGGAGACCCAGTACTTC.

This clonotype was found a few times. The chain uses TRBV20-1 and TRBJ2-1, with D hard to call. Trimming removed 1 base from V and 13 bases from J, with 17 bases in between. This CDR3 region has 13 residues. Germline V gene lookup returns CDR1 DFQATT and CDR2 SNEGSKA (reference sequence). In DNA, the CDR3 is TGCAGTGCTAGAGGCCCTTCGGGCTTGGGACAGTTCTTC. This sequence encodes CSARGPSGLGQFF.

This clonotype was seen a single time. The chain is built from TRBV10-1 and TRBJ2-3, with 7 bases that match TRBD1. Germline trimming cut 3 bases from V and 1 base from J; bases unmatched to any gene: 4. CDR1 and CDR2 (germline): WNHNN, SYGVQD (reference sequence). The CDR3 is made up of 15 amino acids. In DNA, the CDR3 is TGCGCCAGCAGTGATGACAGGGCTGGCACAGATACGCAGTATTTT. This codes for CASSDDRAGTDTQYF.

The chain carries TRBV7-9 and TRBJ2-7; a weak D match, TRBD2 (6 bases). The germline gives CDR1 SEHNR, CDR2 FQNEAQ (reference sequence). Trimming left V 0 bases short and J 4 bases short, with 10 bases between. The CDR3 extends over 14 amino acids. CDR3 residues: CASSLAGLKYEQYF. CDR3 nucleotide sequence: TGTGCCAGCAGCTTAGCCGGACTAAAATACGAGCAGTACTTC. Full variable domain (remainder filled in from reference TRBV7-9 and TRBJ2-7): DTGVSQNPRHKITKRGQNVTFRCDPISEHNRLYWYRQTLGQGPEFLTYFQNEAQLEKSRLLSDRFSAERPKGSFSTLEIQRTEQGDSAMYLCASSLAGLKYEQYFGPGTRLTVT.

The rearrangement links TRBV10-1 to TRBJ2-3; D may be TRBD1 or TRBD2 (5 bases each). V gave up 8 bases and J gave up 6 bases, with 15 bases separating them. CDR3 length equals 13 residues. Germline V CDR1 and CDR2: WNHNN, SYGVQD (reference sequence). The chain's CDR3 is CASLPSGGDTQYF. The CDR3 coding sequence is TGCGCCAGCCTGCCCTCTGGGGGTGATACGCAGTATTTT.

This clonotype was seen more than once but under ten times. V gene TRBV11-2 combines with J gene TRBJ2-3; tentative D call: TRBD2 (5 bases). V gave up 1 base and J gave up 1 base, with 9 bases separating them. Germline CDR1 reads SGHAT; CDR2 reads FQNNGV. The CDR3 loop spans 15 amino acids. In DNA form, the CDR3 reads TGTGCCAGCAGCTTAGCGGGATATGGCACAGATACGCAGTATTTT. Protein: CASSLAGYGTDTQYF.

In this sample, this clonotype turned up a few times. The rearrangement joins TRBV5-5 to TRBJ2-5; 7 nucleotides align to TRBD1. Germline CDR1 and CDR2: SGHKS and YYEKEE (reference sequence). V shed 0 bases and J 6 bases; nucleotides not matched to a gene: 11. The CDR3 loop spans 16 amino acids. The CDR3, as DNA: TGTGCCAGCAGCTTGGCCCTTACGACAGGGATGAAGACCCAGTACTTC. Its translation: CASSLALTTGMKTQYF.

The genes are TRBV3-1 and TRBJ1-1; 7 bases fit TRBD1. This CDR3 is 16 amino acids long. Looked up from germline, CDR1 is LGHDT and CDR2 is YNNKEL (reference sequence). V shed 3 bases and J 3 bases; nucleotides not matched to a gene: 10. DNA for the CDR3: TGTGCCAGCAGCCACAGGACGACAGGGTCGTACACTGAAGCTTTCTTT. Protein product: CASSHRTTGSYTEAFF.

This clonotype has just a few counts. The chain uses TRBV29-1 and TRBJ2-3; 11 nucleotides align to TRBD2. V was pared by 0 bases and J by 7 bases, with 12 bases of the junction left unmatched. Looked up from germline, CDR1 is SQVTM and CDR2 is ANQGSEA. There are 17 residues in the CDR3. CDR3 amino acids: CSVEDRLAGPRAYTQYF. The CDR3 DNA reads as TGCAGCGTTGAAGATCGACTAGCGGGGCCGCGCGCGTATACGCAGTATTTT.

The CDR3, as DNA: TGTGCCAGCAGTTTCCCGACAGGGACAGGGAAGGGCGGGGAGCTGTTTTTT. This codes for CASSFPTGTGKGGELFF. J is TRBJ2-2 and V is TRBV28, with 9 nucleotides matching TRBD1. Germline V gene sequence: CDR1 MDHEN, CDR2 SYDVKM. With V trimmed by 3 bases and J by 7 bases, 12 bases remained unmatched. The CDR3 totals 17 residues.

This chain links TRBV5-1 with TRBJ1-1; weak D call: TRBD1 (6 bases). The CDR3 length is 14 residues. CDR1 is SGHRS and CDR2 is YFSETQ in the germline V gene. Trimming removed 4 bases from V and 1 base from J, with 11 bases in between. CDR3 region: CASSKTGANTEAFF. The DNA of the CDR3 is TGCGCCAGCAGCAAGACAGGAGCGAACACTGAAGCTTTCTTT.

This clonotype has a handful of counts. In nucleotides, the CDR3 is TGCGCCAGCAGCTCCGGGACAGGGGGCATAGTGCAGTACTTC. Its translation is CASSSGTGGIVQYF. The rearrangement links TRBV5-1 to TRBJ2-7, with TRBD1 matching 12 bases. The CDR3 is 14 residues long. With 3 bases clipped from V and 9 bases from J, the junction kept 7 bases outside the gene matches. Germline CDR1 and CDR2: SGHRS and YFSETQ.

This clonotype turned up a few times. The chain combines TRBV24-1 with TRBJ2-1, with 11 bases identical to TRBD2. The length of the CDR3 is 16 residues. Trimming removed 4 bases from V and 6 bases from J; junction bases left unmatched: 7. Germline V lookup: CDR1 KGHDR, CDR2 SFDVKD. The CDR3 bases are TGTGCCACCAGTGACCCCACTAGCGGGAGAGGCAATGAGCAGTTCTTC. Its translation is CATSDPTSGRGNEQFF.

This clonotype was seen just once. V gene TRBV4-1 combines with J gene TRBJ1-4; 8 nucleotides agree with TRBD1. Trimming cost V 3 bases and J 15 bases; bases outside gene matches: 6. This CDR3 has 12 amino acids. The germline V gene encodes CDR1 MGHRA and CDR2 YSYEKL. The CDR3 region has the DNA TGCGCCAGCAGCCACCCCCGGGACAGGATGTTTTTT. Its protein is CASSHPRDRMFF.

This sequence joins TRBV12-3 or TRBV12-4 and TRBJ2-7; the D gene is possibly TRBD1 (5 bases). The CDR3 runs 13 residues. V lost 5 bases and J lost 0, with 8 bases in between. The CDR3 is CASSRQSSYEQYF. In DNA form, the CDR3 reads TGTGCCAGCAGTAGACAGAGCTCCTACGAGCAGTACTTC.

This chain uses TRBV5-1 with TRBJ2-7, with 10 nucleotides matching TRBD1. Germline CDR1 SGHRS, CDR2 YFSETQ. CDR3 length: 14 amino acids. V dropped 4 bases and J dropped 5; count of bases not matched to a gene: 6. The CDR3 DNA reads TGCGCCAGCAGCCCGGACAGGGGGGGAAACGAGCAGTACTTC. Amino acid sequence: CASSPDRGGNEQYF.

There are many counts of this clonotype. The V call is TRBV12-3 or TRBV12-4, the J call TRBJ2-1; 12 bases map to TRBD2. CDR3 length equals 15 residues. The J segment lost 5 bases and the V segment lost 6 bases, leaving 5 bases of the junction unmatched. CDR3 amino acids: CASSTSGRLNNEQFF. CDR3 DNA sequence: TGTGCCAGCAGCACTAGCGGGAGGCTAAACAATGAGCAGTTCTTC.

This clonotype has just a few counts. This rearrangement joins TRBV5-1 to TRBJ2-6, with unresolved D. In germline, CDR1 is SGHRS, CDR2 YFSETQ. V dropped 5 bases and J dropped 0 bases, with 15 bases sitting between them. This CDR3 spans 17 amino acids. CDR3: CASSQEWRTSGANVLTF. CDR3 in DNA: TGCGCCAGCAGTCAGGAGTGGCGCACCTCTGGGGCCAACGTCCTGACTTTC. The full variable domain, completed using reference TRBV5-1 and TRBJ2-6, is KAGVTQTPRYLIKTRGQQVTLSCSPISGHRSVSWYQQTPGQGLQFLFEYFSETQRNKGNFPGRFSGRQFSNSRSEMNVSTLELGDSALYLCASSQEWRTSGANVLTFGAGSRLTVL.